This TCR beta chain comes out of a study of T cells after yellow fever vaccination. V was clipped by 5 bases and J by 9 bases; unmatched bases: 11. From germline, CDR1 is SGHTA and CDR2 FQGNSA. This CDR3 spans 15 amino acids. Template switching with 5'RACE generated the TCR cDNA and added a universal primer site and UMIs. Each CDR3 protein gets one entry after TCRdb re-called the 5' RACE reads with MiXCR. The table lists around 590,000 distinct CDR3 sequences, 9% to 15% of them singletons, with around 14% in the top ten. This clonotype showed up just a few times. This clonotype was obtained from a man aged 25 to 45 who received the YFV17D yellow fever vaccine. The sample consisted of PBMCs, taken on the day of the yellow fever booster vaccination. The chain combines TRBV7-2 with TRBJ2-3, with 10 bases matching TRBD2. CDR3 coding DNA: TGTGCCAGCAGCGAAAGTCTAGCGGGAGAAGGAACGCAGTATTTT. Translating it yields CASSESLAGEGTQYF.